This TCR beta chain was identified in a study of radiotherapy plus CTLA-4 blockade in lung cancer. This CDR3 is 13 amino acids long. V lost 2 bases, J lost 5 bases, and 9 bases lay in between. Germline V gene sequence: CDR1 MNHEY, CDR2 SVGAGI. Patients in the study, people with chemo-refractory metastatic non-small-cell lung cancer, received focal radiation plus ipilimumab CTLA-4 blockade. Libraries were prepared by immunoSEQ multiplex PCR; TCRdb keeps only in-frame clonotypes and omits some of them. This sample has 100,000 to 150,000 clones; approximately 80% occur once, and the top ten carry roughly 5%.

Sample: peripheral blood, taken from a patient treated with radiotherapy plus ipilimumab. The sequence derives from a human donor with non-small cell lung cancer who had a partial response to radiotherapy plus ipilimumab. The chain combines TRBV6-5 with TRBJ1-1; D unresolved. The CDR3 nucleotides are TGTGCCAGCAGTTACACGGGGTATACTGAAGCTTTCTTT. It is translated as CASSYTGYTEAFF.